The source of this T cell receptor (beta chain) is a study of blood T cell repertoires in COVID-19. Overall study: PBMCs, B-cell-depleted T cells, or T cells provided the cDNA or gDNA that made up the material.

CDR1 is LNHDA, CDR2 SQIVND, per germline (reference sequence). The germline V and J ends were trimmed by 5 bases and 4 bases, with 12 bases remaining between them. The CDR3 length is 14 residues. The table came from immunoSEQ multiplex PCR; TCRdb's copy has only in-frame clones and leaves some out. The sample includes hundreds of thousands of clones, 90% of them seen just once. To note about this clone: In the same sample, other DNA sequences code for this CDR3.

V and J are TRBV19 and TRBJ2-1; D is perhaps TRBD2 (6 bases). The sample was peripheral blood. The clonotype was recovered from a woman aged 35 to 49 with COVID-19, enrolled during active disease. CDR3 amino acids: CASSRRGLYNEQFF. In DNA form, the CDR3 reads TGTGCCAGTAGTCGTCGGGGGTTGTACAATGAGCAGTTCTTC.